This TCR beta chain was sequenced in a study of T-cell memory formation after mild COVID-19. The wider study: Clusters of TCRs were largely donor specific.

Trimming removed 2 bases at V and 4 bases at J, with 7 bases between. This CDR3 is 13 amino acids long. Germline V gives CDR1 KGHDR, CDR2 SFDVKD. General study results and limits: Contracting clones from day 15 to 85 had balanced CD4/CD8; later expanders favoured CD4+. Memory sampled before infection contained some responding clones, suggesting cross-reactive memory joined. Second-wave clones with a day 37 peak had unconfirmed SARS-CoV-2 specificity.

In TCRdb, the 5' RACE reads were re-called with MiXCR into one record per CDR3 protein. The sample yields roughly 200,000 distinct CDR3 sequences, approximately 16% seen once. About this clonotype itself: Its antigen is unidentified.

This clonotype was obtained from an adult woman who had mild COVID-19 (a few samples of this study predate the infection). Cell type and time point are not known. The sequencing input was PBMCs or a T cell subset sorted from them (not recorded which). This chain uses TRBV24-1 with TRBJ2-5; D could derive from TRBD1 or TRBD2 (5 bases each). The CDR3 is CATSDSGGETQYF. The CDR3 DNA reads TGTGCCACCAGTGATTCTGGGGGAGAGACCCAGTACTTC.